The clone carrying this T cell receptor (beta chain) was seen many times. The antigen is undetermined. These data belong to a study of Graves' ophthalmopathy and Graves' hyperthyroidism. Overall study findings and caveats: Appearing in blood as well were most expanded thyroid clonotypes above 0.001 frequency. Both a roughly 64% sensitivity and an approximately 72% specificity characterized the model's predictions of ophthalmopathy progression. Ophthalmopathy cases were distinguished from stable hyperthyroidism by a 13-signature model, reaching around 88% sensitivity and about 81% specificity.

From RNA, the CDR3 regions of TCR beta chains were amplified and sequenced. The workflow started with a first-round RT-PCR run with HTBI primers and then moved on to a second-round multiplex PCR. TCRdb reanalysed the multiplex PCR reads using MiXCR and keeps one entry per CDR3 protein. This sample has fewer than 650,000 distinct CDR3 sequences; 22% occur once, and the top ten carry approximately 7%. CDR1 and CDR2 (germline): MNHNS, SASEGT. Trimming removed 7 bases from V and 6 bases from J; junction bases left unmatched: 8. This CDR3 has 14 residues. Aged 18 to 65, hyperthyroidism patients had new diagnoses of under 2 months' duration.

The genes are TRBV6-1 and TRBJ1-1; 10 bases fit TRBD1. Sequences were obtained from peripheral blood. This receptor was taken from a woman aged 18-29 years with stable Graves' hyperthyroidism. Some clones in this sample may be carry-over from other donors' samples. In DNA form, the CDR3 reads TGTGCCAGCACCGACAGGGGGCTAGGTTCTGAAGCTTTCTTT. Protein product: CASTDRGLGSEAFF.